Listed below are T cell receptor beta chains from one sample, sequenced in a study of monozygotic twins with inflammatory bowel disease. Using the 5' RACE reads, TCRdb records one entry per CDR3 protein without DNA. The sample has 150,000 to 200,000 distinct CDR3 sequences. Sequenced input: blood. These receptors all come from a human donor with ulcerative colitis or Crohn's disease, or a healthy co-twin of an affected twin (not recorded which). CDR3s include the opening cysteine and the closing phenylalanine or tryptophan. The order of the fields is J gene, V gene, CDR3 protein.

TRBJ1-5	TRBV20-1	CSASRPRGSRNQPQHF
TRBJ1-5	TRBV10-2	CASSPRGTTVNQPQHF
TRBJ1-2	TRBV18	CASSPTGFGYTF
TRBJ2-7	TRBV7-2	CASSSLREQYF
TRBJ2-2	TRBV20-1	CSATWNTGELFF
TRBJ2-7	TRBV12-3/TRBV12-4	CASSPELSSYEQYF
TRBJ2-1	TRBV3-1	CASSQSGLYNEQFF
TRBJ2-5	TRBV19	CASSIQSSGTGGTQYF
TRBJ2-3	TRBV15	CATSRDVAADTQYF
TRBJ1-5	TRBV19	CASSIRSANRNQPQHF
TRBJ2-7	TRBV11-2	CASSLGGQSYEQYF
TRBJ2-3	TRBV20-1	CPRGAGVIDTQYF
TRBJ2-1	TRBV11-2	CASSKTGENEQFF
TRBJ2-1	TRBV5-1	CASSSSGGAYNEQFF
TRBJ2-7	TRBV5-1	CASSSGDRAYEQYF
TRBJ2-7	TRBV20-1	CSAGDRIYEQYF
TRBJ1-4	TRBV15	CATSRPGEGKDEKLFF
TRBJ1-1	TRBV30	CAWSVTENTEAFF
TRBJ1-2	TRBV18	CASSPGSPEINYGYTF
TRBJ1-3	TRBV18	CASSPRQGFDSGNTIYF
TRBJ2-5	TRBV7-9	CASSIGPQGTQYF
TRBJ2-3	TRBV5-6	CASSPTGGQDTQYF
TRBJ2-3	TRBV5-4	CASSYIGPGDTQYF
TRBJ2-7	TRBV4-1	CASSQVQDSPYEQYF
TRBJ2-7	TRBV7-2	CASSPRDVRQWTYEQYF
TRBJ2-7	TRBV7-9	CASSFPGPNLEQYF
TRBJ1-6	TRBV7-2	CASSPRVETPLHF
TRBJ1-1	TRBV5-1	CASSLETGLGTEAFF
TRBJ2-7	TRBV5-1	CASSYATGGRSYEQYF